This paragraph reports one T cell receptor beta chain. The data stem from a study of blood T cell repertoires in COVID-19. Study-level information: The study drew acute and convalescent COVID-19 samples from the United States, Italy and Spain. Sources were T cells, B-cell-depleted T cells, or PBMCs; the material itself was cDNA or gDNA.

After removal of 5 bases from V and 7 bases from J, the junction contained 13 bases not matched to a gene. Germline values: CDR1 SGHTA, CDR2 FQGNSA. The CDR3 consists of 16 residues. In the original analysis: Scientists estimated how many nucleated cells there were by amplifying reference gene primers. Repertoires were generated with immunoSEQ multiplex PCR, while TCRdb's copy carries only in-frame clones and drops some. That table gives V, J and clone size, and the DNA gave D and trimming. The sample has about 99,000 clones; around 86% are singletons. Sequenced material: peripheral blood. The V call is TRBV7-2, the J call TRBJ2-1, with 8 bases that match TRBD2. This clonotype was obtained from a man between 50 and 59 years old with acute or convalescent COVID-19. DNA of the CDR3: TGTGCCAGCAGCCCTTCCTTTGCGGGAGGATTAAATGAGCAGTTCTTC. Translating it yields CASSPSFAGGLNEQFF. Full variable domain (outside the CDR3, taken from reference TRBV7-2 and TRBJ2-1): GAGVSQSPSNKVTEKGKDVELRCDPISGHTALYWYRQSLGQGLEFLIYFQGNSAPDKSGLPSDRFSAERTGGSVSTLTIQRTQQEDSAVYLCASSPSFAGGLNEQFFGPGTRLTVL.